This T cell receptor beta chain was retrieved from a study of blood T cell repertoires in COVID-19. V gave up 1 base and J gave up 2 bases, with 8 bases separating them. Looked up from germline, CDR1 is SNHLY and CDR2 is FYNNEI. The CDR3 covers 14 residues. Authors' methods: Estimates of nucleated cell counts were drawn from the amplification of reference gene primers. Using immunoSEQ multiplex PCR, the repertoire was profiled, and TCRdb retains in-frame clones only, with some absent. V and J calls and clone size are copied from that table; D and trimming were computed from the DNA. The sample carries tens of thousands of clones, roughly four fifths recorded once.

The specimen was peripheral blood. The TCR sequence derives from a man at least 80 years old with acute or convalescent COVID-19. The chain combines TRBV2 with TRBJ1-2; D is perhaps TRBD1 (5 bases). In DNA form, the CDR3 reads TGTGCCAGCAGTGAAGTGGCAGGGAACTATGGCTACACCTTC. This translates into CASSEVAGNYGYTF.